The 19 T cell receptor beta chains listed next were all sequenced from one sample in a study of T cell repertoires in cytomegalovirus infection. The antigens of these receptors remain unknown. A single record per CDR3 protein comes from TCRdb applying MiXCR to the reads. The data contain some 500,000 distinct CDR3 sequences, 40% of them seen just once; the ten biggest clones take up 48%. The sequenced sample was cultured PBMCs, obtained from culture after CMV antigen stimulation. The source of these receptors is a human donor in good health (CMV status not recorded). Some clones in this sample may be carry-over from other donors' samples.

This clonotype was observed a few times. V usage is TRBV19 and J usage is TRBJ2-6, with D perhaps TRBD2 (5 bases). Germline V gives CDR1 LNHDA, CDR2 SQIVND (reference sequence). This CDR3 spans 21 amino acids. Trimming stripped 4 bases from V and 1 base from J, with 26 bases between. CDR3 in amino acids: CASSTPGLSKLQVSGANVLTF. The CDR3 DNA reads TGTGCCAGTAGTACACCGGGATTGTCCAAACTCCAAGTATCTGGGGCCAACGTCCTGACTTTC.

This chain links TRBV11-1 with TRBJ2-1; 11 bases line up with TRBD2. The CDR3 has 15 residues. The germline gives CDR1 SGHAT, CDR2 FQDESV (reference sequence). Losses at the gene ends were 3 bases for V and 8 bases for J; bases not matched to a gene: 6. The CDR3 nucleotides read TGTGCCAGCAGCTTGTTAACTAGCGGGGGCGATGAGCAGTTCTTC. Translation: CASSLLTSGGDEQFF.

This clonotype was observed a handful of times. The chain joins TRBV19 to TRBJ1-2; D gene uncertain. CDR1 and CDR2 (germline): LNHDA, SQIVND (reference sequence). The CDR3 covers 15 residues. V was clipped by 3 bases and J by 0 bases, with 11 bases between them. The CDR3 sequence is CASSILYGSNYGYTF. In DNA, the CDR3 is TGTGCCAGTAGTATTCTGTACGGATCTAACTATGGCTACACCTTC.

This clonotype appeared many times. The gene calls are TRBV19 and TRBJ1-5, with 11 bases that match TRBD1. CDR1 and CDR2 from the germline V gene are LNHDA and SQIVND (reference sequence). This CDR3 has 14 amino acids. V lost 8 bases and J lost 4; bases outside the gene matches: 4. Here the CDR3 reads CASAGTGGNQPQHF. For the CDR3, the DNA is TGTGCCAGTGCTGGGACAGGGGGAAATCAGCCCCAGCATTTT.

This clonotype was recorded a few times. This chain links TRBV7-2 with TRBJ2-3; the match to TRBD1 covers 7 bases. The length of the CDR3 is 15 residues. CDR1 and CDR2 from the germline V gene are SGHTA and FQGNSA. Trimming took 3 bases from V and 1 from J; bases not matched to a gene: 4. The chain's CDR3 is CASSLTGLRTDTQYF. The CDR3 DNA sequence: TGTGCCAGCAGCTTGACAGGGTTGCGCACAGATACGCAGTATTTT.

V usage is TRBV20-1 and J usage is TRBJ1-6; D call uncertain. CDR3 size: 15 residues. Looked up from germline, CDR1 is DFQATT and CDR2 is SNEGSKA (reference sequence). V was cut by 6 bases and J by 0 bases, with 12 bases left in between. Written as DNA, the CDR3 is TGCAGTGCACCATCCAGCAGCTCCTATAATTCACCCCTCCACTTT. It yields the protein CSAPSSSSYNSPLHF.

The genes are TRBV20-1 and TRBJ1-1, with 7 bases identical to TRBD1. With 6 bases clipped from V and 4 bases from J, the junction kept 11 bases outside the gene matches. Germline-derived CDR1 and CDR2 are DFQATT and SNEGSKA (reference sequence). The CDR3 extends over 14 amino acids. CDR3 sequence (DNA): TGCAGTGCCAATCAGGGGGGCCATTTCACTGAAGCTTTCTTT. Translation: CSANQGGHFTEAFF.

This chain joins TRBV28 and TRBJ2-3; 7 bases match TRBD2. After removal of 5 bases from V and 3 bases from J, the junction contained 11 bases not matched to a gene. Per germline, CDR1 MDHEN and CDR2 SYDVKM. The CDR3 is 16 residues long. DNA of the CDR3: TGTGCCAGCAGTGGGGGGGTGGGGCGGATAACAGATACGCAGTATTTT. Its protein is CASSGGVGRITDTQYF.

In this sample, this clonotype turned up a few times. Compared with germline, one end of the junction differs, possibly owing to a read error. The V and J genes are TRBV7-2 and TRBJ2-2; 12 nucleotides match TRBD2. The CDR3 sequence is 14 residues long. CDR1 is SGHTA and CDR2 is FQGNSA in the germline V gene. CDR3 sequence (DNA): TGTGCCAGCAGCCTAGCGGGGGGGGCCGGGGAGCTGTTTTTT. Its translation: CASSLAGGAGELFF.

This clonotype was counted between two and nine times. This CDR3 is CASSLAPFVADYGYTF. Here the CDR3 DNA reads TGTGCCAGCAGCTTAGCACCTTTTGTGGCCGACTATGGCTACACCTTC. The rearrangement uses TRBV7-2 and TRBJ1-2; D not certain. CDR1 is SGHTA and CDR2 is FQGNSA in the germline V gene. The CDR3 sequence is 16 residues long. V lost 0 bases to trimming and J lost 3 bases, with 14 bases between them.

In this sample, this clonotype turned up a few times. The chain combines TRBV6-5 with TRBJ1-5; D is unclear. This CDR3 contains 17 residues. CDR1 and CDR2 from the germline V gene are MNHEY and SVGAGI. V was trimmed by 0 bases and J by 3 bases, leaving 15 bases between them. The CDR3 nucleotides read TGTGCCAGCAGTTACTCGACGTCAGGTAGATTCAATCAGCCCCAGCATTTT. Amino acids: CASSYSTSGRFNQPQHF.

The J gene is TRBJ1-5, the V gene TRBV5-1; D not certain. This CDR3 contains 14 residues. V was pared by 0 bases and J by 6 bases, with 10 bases between. Looked up from germline, CDR1 is SGHRS and CDR2 is YFSETQ. CDR3 loop: CASSLDSRSQPQHF. The CDR3, as DNA: TGCGCCAGCAGCTTGGACAGTCGGAGTCAGCCCCAGCATTTT.

The J gene is TRBJ2-7, the V gene TRBV7-8; D remains ambiguous. This CDR3 has 14 residues. The germline gives CDR1 SGHVS, CDR2 FQNEAQ. Deletions cut 1 base from V and 7 bases from J, with 14 bases between. This CDR3 reads CASSLVWQTNEQYF. For the CDR3, the DNA is TGTGCCAGCAGCTTAGTTTGGCAGACAAATGAGCAGTACTTC. Complete variable domain (other parts from reference TRBV7-8 and TRBJ2-7): GAGVSQSPRYKVAKRGQDVALRCDPISGHVSLFWYQQALGQGPEFLTYFQNEAQLDKSGLPSDRFFAERPEGSVSTLKIQRTQQEDSAVYLCASSLVWQTNEQYFGPGTRLTVT.

This rearrangement joins TRBV7-2 to TRBJ2-7; 9 positions match TRBD2. V lost 5 bases, J lost 2 bases, and 13 bases stayed unmatched. This CDR3 is 17 amino acids long. Germline loops: CDR1 SGHTA, CDR2 FQGNSA. CDR3 residues: CASSPMGAREGTYEQYF. The CDR3 DNA reads as TGTGCCAGCAGCCCTATGGGGGCGCGGGAGGGAACCTACGAGCAGTACTTC. The whole variable domain, remainder taken from reference TRBV7-2 and TRBJ2-7, is GAGVSQSPSNKVTEKGKDVELRCDPISGHTALYWYRQSLGQGLEFLIYFQGNSAPDKSGLPSDRFSAERTGGSVSTLTIQRTQQEDSAVYLCASSPMGAREGTYEQYFGPGTRLTVT.

The chain uses TRBV7-8 and TRBJ1-1; TRBD1 aligns across 9 bases. V gave up 5 bases and J gave up 1 base; unmatched junction bases: 14. This CDR3 is 18 amino acids long. Germline V lookup: CDR1 SGHVS, CDR2 FQNEAQ. The CDR3 DNA is TGTGCCAGCAGCGATGCAGAACGGGACAGGGTTCAGAACACTGAAGCTTTCTTT. Encoded protein: CASSDAERDRVQNTEAFF. Using reference TRBV7-8 and TRBJ1-1 for the parts outside the CDR3, the full variable domain is GAGVSQSPRYKVAKRGQDVALRCDPISGHVSLFWYQQALGQGPEFLTYFQNEAQLDKSGLPSDRFFAERPEGSVSTLKIQRTQQEDSAVYLCASSDAERDRVQNTEAFFGQGTRLTVV.

In this sample, this clonotype turned up a few times. The V and J genes are TRBV6-5 and TRBJ2-3, with D unresolved. CDR1 and CDR2 (germline): MNHEY, SVGAGI. The V end lost 8 bases, the J end lost 9 bases, and 12 bases lay between the germline ends. The CDR3 consists of 11 residues. In nucleotides, the CDR3 is TGTGCCAGCGGTCGACGAGAGACGCAGTATTTT. This translates into CASGRRETQYF.

This clonotype turned up a few times. V gene TRBV7-6 combines with J gene TRBJ2-3, with 11 bases aligning to TRBD2. Germline V gene lookup returns CDR1 SGHVS and CDR2 FNYEAQ. The V gene end was trimmed by 5 bases and the J gene end by 0 bases; junction bases not matched to a gene: 4. CDR3 size: 16 residues. The chain's CDR3 is CASSPWTSGSTDTQYF. The DNA of the CDR3 is TGTGCCAGCAGCCCATGGACTAGCGGGAGCACAGATACGCAGTATTTT.

This clonotype was found a few times. The chain combines TRBV27 with TRBJ1-1; D is possibly TRBD1 (6 bases). Per the germline V gene, CDR1 is MNHEY and CDR2 is SMNVEV (reference sequence). With 6 bases removed from V and 0 bases from J, the gap between germline ends came to 14 bases. The CDR3 is made up of 15 amino acids. CDR3 sequence (DNA): TGTGCCAGCAGCCACAATACAGGGCTGAACACTGAAGCTTTCTTT. Residues: CASSHNTGLNTEAFF.

CDR3 protein: CASRPPRLDRKQYF. The CDR3 DNA sequence: TGTGCCAGCAGGCCTCCCCGACTCGACCGAAAGCAGTATTTT. The rearrangement links TRBV6-2 or TRBV6-3 to TRBJ2-3; no clear D gene. This CDR3 contains 14 residues. Between the trimmed V and J ends, which lost 6 bases and 11 bases, there was a span of 21 bases. Germline V gene lookup returns CDR1 MNHEY and CDR2 SVGEGT.